This record looks at one T cell receptor beta chain sequence and its context. Its recognized antigen is unknown. Per-nucleotide qualities are absent, and no much larger clonotype sits a single base away. The study evaluated CTLA-4 blockade (ipilimumab) given together with focal radiation therapy in patients who had chemo-refractory metastatic non-small-cell lung cancer. Looking up the germline V gene (reference sequence) yields CDR1 MNHEY and CDR2 SMNVEV. Trimming takes 5 bases off V and 3 bases off J; junction bases not matched to a gene: 1. The cysteine opens and the phenylalanine closes a CDR3 of 12 amino acids. CDR3 DNA only is kept here, 36 bases in frame from base 1. The source of the sample is a study of radiotherapy plus CTLA-4 blockade in lung cancer (dated by TCRdb to the late 2010s). Regarding the complete study: Objective responses occurred in 15% to 20% of enrolled patients, and over 30% achieved disease control. The paper's findings and limits, for the study overall: After treatment with radiotherapy and ipilimumab, TCR clones that originated in tumors expanded in peripheral blood. The strongest predictors of response were reported to be early dynamic shifts in blood T cell clones along with a rise in serum interferon-beta following radiation.

Receptors were amplified or captured by the immunoSEQ multiplex PCR assay. TCRdb mirrors the immuneACCESS table, restricted to in-frame sequences. Some clones are absent from its copies; in checked studies, under half trace to an unresolved V gene, and the reason for the others is unknown. Present in this sample are roughly 75,000 clones, about four fifths of which were seen just once. Jointly, the top ten make up roughly 22% of the sample. The receptor was isolated from a human donor with non-small cell lung cancer whose response to radiotherapy plus ipilimumab could not be evaluated. Some clones in this sample may be carry-over from other donors' samples. This chain is built from TRBV27 and TRBJ2-7; 7 central nucleotides agree with TRBD1. The material was peripheral blood, obtained from a patient treated with radiotherapy plus ipilimumab. The CDR3 is CASSAGGYEQYF. The sequenced DNA is TGTGCCAGCAGTGCAGGGGGCTACGAGCAGTACTTC.